A single TCR beta chain is shown here with its context. What it binds is unknown. The entry originates in a study of memory CD8 T cells in hepatitis C reinfection. The overall study: A couple of donors cleared primary HCV but became chronic after reinfection. Peak reinfection samples were taken 3 to 8 weeks after detection.

V shed 7 bases and J shed 7 bases, with 13 bases lying between them. Germline CDR1 and CDR2: SGHAT and FQNNGV. The CDR3 spans 12 residues. As for time point: peak reinfection, 3 to 8 weeks after reinfection detection. TCR sequencing was done directly ex vivo on sorted cells, without expansion in vitro. The Montreal HEPCO cohort supplied donors who inject drugs. TCRdb's table, derived via immunoSEQ multiplex PCR, lists solely in-frame clones and lacks some. The sample lists more than 35,000 clones, 88% occurring once. Study-level points and caveats: Four to six donors were too few for definitive public clonotype conclusions.

The sample taken for sequencing was naive CD8+ T cells sorted from blood. The source is a man aged 18-30 years with hepatitis C virus infection. The V call is TRBV11-2, the J call TRBJ1-2, with unresolved D. Here the CDR3 DNA reads TGTGCCAGCAACAGCATCGCGGGTGGCTACACCTTC. It encodes CASNSIAGGYTF.